Listed below are T cell receptor beta chains from one sample, sequenced in a study of blood T cells in healthy people across ages. TCRdb ran MiXCR on the 5' RACE reads and lists one entry per CDR3 protein. Of around 1.5 million distinct CDR3 sequences listed, roughly 32% were seen once; the top ten hold about 11%. Sequences were obtained from blood. The receptors originated from a woman in her thirties in good health. Both conserved end residues are part of each CDR3. The D gene is left open where the match is weak. Not all rows give a size; the values are once, few, many and, for expanded clones, a class.

d_gene	j_gene	v_gene	abundance	CDR3aa	CDR3nt
.	TRBJ1-4	TRBV12-3/TRBV12-4	few	CASSLNPGVGNEKLFF	TGTGCCAGCAGTCTAAACCCGGGGGTGGGTAATGAAAAACTGTTTTTT
.	TRBJ2-5	TRBV20-1	.	CSARRGHQIRETQYF	TGCAGTGCTAGACGGGGACACCAAATTCGGGAGACCCAGTACTTC
TRBD1	TRBJ2-5	TRBV3-1	few	CASSQRGLIQETQYF	TGTGCCAGCAGCCAAAGGGGGCTGATTCAAGAGACCCAGTACTTC
.	TRBJ2-1	TRBV20-1	few	CSAKGRGASSYNEQFF	TGCAGTGCTAAGGGGCGAGGGGCTAGCTCCTACAATGAGCAGTTCTTC
.	TRBJ2-7	TRBV11-1	.	CASSPLATAIYEQYF	TGTGCCAGCAGCCCTCTCGCGACAGCGATCTACGAGCAGTACTTC
.	TRBJ2-3	TRBV9	many	CASSVRETDTQYF	TGTGCCAGCAGCGTTAGGGAAACAGATACGCAGTATTTT
.	TRBJ1-5	TRBV29-1	.	CSGRRTVNQPQHF	TGCAGCGGCCGTCGGACAGTCAATCAGCCCCAGCATTTT
.	TRBJ2-7	TRBV20-1	few	CSAGGATYEQYF	TGCAGTGCTGGGGGTGCAACCTACGAGCAGTACTTC
.	TRBJ2-1	TRBV12-3/TRBV12-4	.	CASSLRAGWNDEQFF	TGTGCCAGCAGTTTAAGGGCAGGGTGGAACGATGAGCAGTTCTTC
.	TRBJ2-1	TRBV2	few	CASTPGYLANNEQFF	TGTGCCAGCACTCCGGGCTACCTCGCTAACAATGAGCAGTTCTTC
.	TRBJ2-5	TRBV27	.	CATRLGETQYF	TGTGCCACCCGCTTGGGAGAGACCCAGTACTTC
.	TRBJ1-1	TRBV12-3/TRBV12-4	few	CASSFTANTEAFF	TGTGCCAGCAGTTTTACGGCCAACACTGAAGCTTTCTTT
.	TRBJ2-1	TRBV20-1	.	CSAKKGESSHNEQFF	TGCAGTGCTAAGAAGGGGGAAAGCTCCCACAATGAGCAGTTCTTC
TRBD2	TRBJ2-7	TRBV20-1	.	CSATGTSGRSYEQYF	TGCAGTGCAACCGGGACTAGCGGGAGATCGTACGAGCAGTACTTC
.	TRBJ1-1	TRBV7-3	.	CASSSLPGNVGSEAFF	TGTGCCAGCAGCTCCCTCCCCGGGAACGTTGGCTCTGAAGCTTTCTTT
.	TRBJ1-5	TRBV27	few	CASRHNPTGSSNQPQHF	TGTGCCAGCAGACACAACCCGACTGGGAGTAGCAATCAGCCCCAGCATTTT
.	TRBJ2-1	TRBV6-1	many	CASSEGSNEQFF	TGTGCCAGCAGCGAAGGATCCAATGAGCAGTTCTTC
TRBD2	TRBJ2-1	TRBV6-4	few	CASSDSAGGLNEQFF	TGTGCCAGCAGTGACTCGGCGGGGGGGCTCAATGAGCAGTTCTTC
.	TRBJ2-1	TRBV9	.	CASSKDKVDNEQFF	TGTGCCAGCAGTAAAGACAAGGTGGACAATGAGCAGTTCTTC
.	TRBJ2-1	TRBV20-1	few	CSAVAPSYNEQFF	TGCAGTGCCGTAGCTCCCTCCTACAATGAGCAGTTCTTC
TRBD1	TRBJ2-1	TRBV6-2/TRBV6-3	.	CASSYPDRGPENEQFF	TGTGCCAGCAGTTACCCTGACAGGGGGCCAGAGAATGAGCAGTTCTTC
.	TRBJ2-7	TRBV18	.	CASSRYQAGSSYEQYF	TGTGCCAGCTCACGATATCAAGCAGGGAGTTCCTACGAGCAGTACTTC
.	TRBJ2-3	TRBV11-2	.	CASSSPHSVLSTDTQYF	TGTGCCAGCAGCTCTCCCCACAGCGTCCTTAGCACAGATACGCAGTATTTT
.	TRBJ2-7	TRBV28	.	CASSYDRTWSSYEQYF	TGTGCCAGCAGCTACGACAGGACTTGGAGCTCCTACGAGCAGTACTTC
.	TRBJ2-7	TRBV7-2	.	CASSLAADSGEQYF	TGTGCCAGCAGCTTAGCCGCGGACAGTGGGGAGCAGTACTTC
TRBD2	TRBJ2-1	TRBV20-1	.	CSAEPGLASNRAYNEQFF	TGCAGTGCTGAACCGGGACTAGCGAGCAACCGCGCCTACAATGAGCAGTTCTTC
.	TRBJ2-1	TRBV11-3	.	CASSSPEVNEQFF	TGTGCCAGCAGCTCGCCGGAGGTCAATGAGCAGTTCTTC
.	TRBJ2-5	TRBV5-5	few	CASSWLGQETQYF	TGTGCCAGCAGCTGGCTGGGCCAAGAGACCCAGTACTTC
.	TRBJ2-4	TRBV25-1	.	CASSEFSIQYF	TGTGCCAGCAGTGAATTCAGCATTCAGTACTTC
TRBD1	TRBJ2-3	TRBV5-1	few	CASSVDRGRREVDTQYF	TGCGCCAGCAGCGTTGACAGGGGGAGACGGGAGGTAGATACGCAGTATTTT
TRBD2	TRBJ2-3	TRBV20-1	many	CSARDWASGDTQYF	TGCAGTGCTAGAGATTGGGCTAGCGGGGATACGCAGTATTTT
.	TRBJ2-1	TRBV19	.	CASSIRTELNEQFF	TGTGCCAGTAGTATAAGGACAGAACTTAATGAGCAGTTCTTC
TRBD1	TRBJ2-1	TRBV10-2	.	CASGEGGYYEQFF	TGCGCCAGCGGGGAAGGGGGCTACTATGAGCAGTTCTTC
TRBD1	TRBJ2-7	TRBV7-9	few	CASSLNPGQGAASYEQYF	TGTGCCAGCAGCTTAAATCCGGGACAGGGCGCTGCATCCTACGAGCAGTACTTC
TRBD2	TRBJ2-3	TRBV5-1	.	CASSSPRLAGATDTQYF	TGCGCCAGCAGCTCTCCCCGACTAGCGGGTGCCACAGATACGCAGTATTTT
TRBD2	TRBJ2-1	TRBV2	few	CASGRLAGYNEQFF	TGTGCCAGCGGGCGACTAGCGGGTTACAATGAGCAGTTCTTC
.	TRBJ2-5	TRBV7-2	once	CASSLGGYGETQYF	TGCGCCAGCAGCTTAGGAGGGTATGGAGAGACCCAGTACTTC
.	TRBJ2-5	TRBV6-1	.	CASAPAAGRETQYF	TGTGCCAGCGCTCCGGCGGCAGGGCGGGAGACCCAGTACTTC
.	TRBJ1-1	TRBV27	.	CASSLSPGLGNTEAFF	TGTGCCAGCAGTTTATCCCCCGGCCTAGGGAACACTGAAGCTTTCTTT
.	TRBJ2-7	TRBV20-1	.	CSARDRDHTYEQYF	TGCAGTGCTAGAGACAGGGACCATACCTACGAGCAGTACTTC
TRBD1	TRBJ2-1	TRBV7-2	few	CASSYGTGEYNEQFF	TGTGCCAGCAGCTACGGGACAGGAGAATACAATGAGCAGTTCTTC
.	TRBJ2-7	TRBV10-2	.	CASSESPGFEQYF	TGCGCCAGCAGTGAGTCCCCCGGGTTCGAGCAGTACTTC
.	TRBJ2-1	TRBV9	.	CASSVAEGEQFF	TGTGCCAGCAGCGTAGCAGAGGGTGAGCAGTTCTTC
.	TRBJ2-7	TRBV11-2	.	CASSFGRQGEQYF	TGTGCCAGCAGCTTTGGGCGGCAGGGCGAGCAGTACTTC
.	TRBJ1-6	TRBV10-1	.	CASSDGNSPLHF	TGCGCCAGCAGTGACGGGAATTCACCCCTCCACTTT
.	TRBJ2-3	TRBV11-2	few	CASSRAKSALIQPQYF	TGTGCCAGCAGCCGCGCCAAGTCAGCCTTGATCCAACCTCAGTATTTT
.	TRBJ1-2	TRBV27	few	CASSPTDTSYGYTF	TGTGCCAGCAGTCCTACGGACACAAGCTATGGCTACACCTTC
.	TRBJ2-5	TRBV30	.	CAWRTAGAGRETQYF	TGTGCCTGGAGGACCGCGGGGGCAGGGCGAGAGACCCAGTACTTC
TRBD1	TRBJ1-2	TRBV27	.	CASSLKRPGTANGYTF	TGTGCCAGCAGTTTAAAAAGGCCCGGGACAGCAAATGGCTACACCTTC
.	TRBJ1-2	TRBV6-1	.	CASSEGGYAGPGRGYTF	TGTGCCAGCAGTGAAGGGGGATACGCAGGGCCGGGGAGGGGCTACACCTTC
.	TRBJ2-1	TRBV6-2/TRBV6-3	few	CASSRGPHNEQFF	TGTGCCAGCAGTCGGGGACCACACAATGAGCAGTTCTTC
TRBD1	TRBJ2-7	TRBV6-1	few	CASSATTRGREQYF	TGTGCCAGCAGTGCCACGACCAGGGGGCGAGAGCAGTACTTC